This T cell receptor (beta chain) was profiled in a study of blood T cell repertoires in COVID-19. Overall study context: Samples of COVID-19 (acute and convalescent) were obtained from the United States, Italy and Spain. In each case, the material was cDNA or gDNA derived from T cells, B-cell-depleted T cells, or PBMCs.

Original analysis: Counts of nucleated cells, estimated from reference gene primer amplification, were obtained. Profiling relied on immunoSEQ multiplex PCR, and the TCRdb table lists in-frame clones only, not all of them. From that table come the V and J calls and clone size; the DNA was used to work out D and trimming. The table shows over 35,000 clones, with about 80% occurring only once. The CDR3 spans 17 residues. In germline, CDR1 is LNHDA, CDR2 SQIVND (reference sequence). Trimming cost V 6 bases and J 0 bases, with 15 bases left between them. The chain has TRBV19 and TRBJ1-6; D is unresolved. Sequencing was done on a sample of peripheral blood. The source is a man in his sixties with active COVID-19. CDR3 nucleotide sequence: TGTGCCAGTAGCCAATTGCCAACCAGCTCCTATAATTCACCCCTCCACTTT. The encoded protein is CASSQLPTSSYNSPLHF.